This section outlines one T cell receptor (beta chain) sequence together with its context. The data derive from a study of blood T cell repertoires in COVID-19. Profiled with immunoSEQ multiplex PCR; TCRdb holds only in-frame clones, not every one. In the table there are 190,000 or so clones, roughly 94% of which are singletons. The CDR3 spans 14 residues. Per germline, CDR1 SGHRS and CDR2 YFSETQ. The ends were cut back, 4 bases at V and 6 bases at J, with 14 bases in the middle. The chain uses TRBV5-1 and TRBJ2-1; TRBD1 is a possible D gene (5 bases). This sequence was found in a man aged 25-40 years with COVID-19, enrolled during active disease. Sequenced material: peripheral blood. CDR3 DNA sequence: TGCGCCAGCAGCCTACTGACAGAGACCAATGAGCAGTTCTTC. This gives the protein CASSLLTETNEQFF.